This T cell receptor beta chain is drawn from a study of regulatory T cells in long-lasting Graves disease. The time point here: persistent/refractory GD, antithyroid drugs over 5 years with positive TRAb. PBMC-derived RNA was used for the TCR library. Whole-study findings and limits: TRBV28, TRBJ1-2 and TRBJ2-5 were favored in persistent disease. Newly diagnosed Graves' patients exceeded persistent ones in TCR diversity.

Arm-PCR of CDR3 regions and iRepertoire HTBI primers were used to build TCR beta libraries. One entry per CDR3 protein, called by TCRdb with MiXCR from the multiplex PCR reads. The sample consists of some 440,000 distinct CDR3 sequences, 20% to 25% of them appearing once. Worth noting for this clonotype: Antigen unknown.

The CDR3 covers 11 residues. The germline V and J ends were trimmed by 5 bases and 7 bases, with 12 bases remaining between them. The germline CDR1 and CDR2 sequences are SQVTM and ANQGSEA. The sequence came from a female donor with Graves disease. The sequenced sample was peripheral blood mononuclear cells (PBMCs), obtained when the disease was refractory, from a patient treated with antithyroid drugs. The rearrangement uses TRBV29-1 and TRBJ2-7, with D possibly being TRBD2 (6 bases). CDR3 protein: CSVRGTYEQYF. CDR3 sequence (DNA): TGCAGCGTTCGGGGGACGTATGAGCAGTACTTC.